This entry lists 21 T cell receptor beta chains sequenced from one sample in a study of shared clonotypes between healthy human individuals. Produced via immunoSEQ multiplex PCR; TCRdb's table is partial and in-frame only. This sample carries millions of clones, more than 85% of them seen once, and the ten largest clones take about 1.8%. Only CD45RO-negative cells positively selected for CCR7 counted as naive CD8 cells, so terminally differentiated effector memory CD45RA+ cells were excluded. The sequenced material came from naive CD8+ T cells from PBMCs. The receptors were sampled from a man between 18 and 35 years old in good health. Some clones in this sample may be carry-over from other donors' samples.

The chain recombines TRBV29-1 with TRBJ2-7; D possibly matches TRBD1 or TRBD2 (5 bases each). Trimming pared 4 bases from V and 0 bases from J, leaving 7 bases between. This CDR3 is 12 amino acids long. Germline V lookup: CDR1 SQVTM, CDR2 ANQGSEA. CDR3 region: CSVAGLSYEQYF. CDR3 bases: TGCAGCGTTGCGGGGCTCTCCTACGAGCAGTACTTC.

This clone was picked up a small number of times. The chain carries TRBV30 and TRBJ1-5; D might be TRBD1 (5 bases). This CDR3 comprises 14 residues. The V gene's germline CDR1 is GTSNPN and CDR2 SVGIG (reference sequence). Trimming took 3 bases from V and 4 from J, leaving 13 bases between them. CDR3 loop: CAWSPQGWNQPQHF. CDR3 in DNA: TGTGCCTGGAGCCCTCAGGGATGGAATCAGCCCCAGCATTTT.

This sequence joins TRBV10-3 and TRBJ2-5; 8 positions match TRBD1. Germline CDR1 ENHRY, CDR2 SYGVKD. V lost 3 bases, J lost 4 bases, and 7 bases stayed unmatched. The CDR3 runs 15 residues. The CDR3 sequence: CAISDGQGQAETQYF. As DNA, the CDR3 is TGTGCCATCAGTGATGGACAGGGACAGGCAGAGACCCAGTACTTC.

The chain carries TRBV14 and TRBJ1-1, with D hard to call. Germline V gene sequence: CDR1 SGHDN, CDR2 FVKESK. Trimming pared 7 bases from V and 4 bases from J, leaving 13 bases between. The length of the CDR3 is 13 residues. The CDR3 coding sequence is TGTGCCAGCAACCTCAACGTGGGCACTGAAGCTTTCTTT. Translated: CASNLNVGTEAFF. The full variable domain, in which reference TRBV14 and TRBJ1-1 provide the parts outside the CDR3, is EAGVTQFPSHSVIEKGQTVTLRCDPISGHDNLYWYRRVMGKEIKFLLHFVKESKQDESGMPNNRFLAERTGGTYSTLKVQPAELEDSGVYFCASNLNVGTEAFFGQGTRLTVV.

The chain employs TRBV6-4 and TRBJ2-1; D not certain. In germline, CDR1 is MRHNA, CDR2 SNTAGT. This CDR3 has 13 amino acids. Trimming removed 2 bases at V and 7 bases at J, with 9 bases between. The CDR3 loop reads CASSDGVANEQFF. Written as DNA, the CDR3 is TGTGCCAGCAGTGACGGGGTTGCGAATGAGCAGTTCTTC.

For this clone: Additional DNA sequences in this sample encode the identical CDR3. The V gene is TRBV6-6, the J gene TRBJ2-7; 13 positions match TRBD2. Looked up from germline, CDR1 is MNHNY and CDR2 is SVGAGI (reference sequence). This CDR3 has 15 residues. With V trimmed by 0 bases and J by 5 bases, 1 base remained unmatched. For the CDR3, the DNA is TGTGCCAGCAGTTACTCCGGACTAGCGGGAGACGAGCAGTACTTC. It encodes CASSYSGLAGDEQYF.

The rearrangement joins TRBV4-1 to TRBJ1-5; 10 bases fit TRBD1. The CDR3 has 15 residues. Germline lookup yields CDR1 MGHRA and CDR2 YSYEKL. Trimming removed 1 base from V and 5 bases from J; junction bases left unmatched: 2. As DNA, the CDR3 is TGCGCCAGCAGCCAAGGACAGGGGGCAGATCAGCCCCAGCATTTT. Its translation: CASSQGQGADQPQHF.

The rearrangement uses TRBV29-1 and TRBJ2-1; TRBD2 aligns across 12 bases. Trimming removed 4 bases from V and 8 bases from J; junction bases left unmatched: 12. This CDR3 comprises 16 residues. Germline V gene data show CDR1 as SQVTM and CDR2 as ANQGSEA. For the CDR3, the DNA is TGCAGCGTTGGCCGCCTAGCGGGAGGGCCTAACGATGAGCAGTTCTTC. This encodes CSVGRLAGGPNDEQFF.

The chain couples TRBV29-1 to TRBJ2-1; D gene unclear. CDR1 is SQVTM, CDR2 ANQGSEA, per germline. The CDR3 is 13 residues long. V lost 7 bases, J lost 2 bases, and 12 bases lay in between. This CDR3 is CSDGRGPYNEQFF. The CDR3 coding sequence is TGCAGCGACGGACGTGGGCCCTACAATGAGCAGTTCTTC.

In this sample, this clone turned up once. The chain carries TRBV7-3 and TRBJ1-2; TRBD1 is a possible D gene (6 bases). Germline CDR1 reads SGHTA; CDR2 reads FQGTGA. The ends were cut back, 3 bases at V and 7 bases at J, with 12 bases in the middle. The CDR3 has 13 residues. The CDR3 loop is CASSFLGGAGYTF. DNA of the CDR3: TGTGCCAGCAGCTTTCTCGGGGGCGCTGGCTACACCTTC.

This sequence joins TRBV7-2 and TRBJ2-7, with D possibly being TRBD2 (5 bases). Germline CDR1 SGHTA, CDR2 FQGNSA. V dropped 4 bases and J dropped 0 bases, with 7 bases sitting between them. The CDR3 loop spans 13 amino acids. The CDR3 region is CASSYGDSYEQYF. The CDR3 bases are TGTGCCAGCAGCTACGGGGACTCCTACGAGCAGTACTTC.

Remarks on this clone: The identical CDR3 is also encoded by other nucleotide sequences in the sample. V is TRBV5-1 and J is TRBJ2-4; D gene uncertain. The CDR3 sequence is 11 residues long. V was shortened by 0 bases and J by 7 bases, with 2 bases between the two germline ends. The germline gives CDR1 SGHRS, CDR2 YFSETQ. The CDR3 nucleotides are TGCGCCAGCAGCTTGGGTAACATTCAGTACTTC. Translating gives CASSLGNIQYF.

V is TRBV27 and J is TRBJ2-7; 9 bases are a match to TRBD2. Germline V gene sequence: CDR1 MNHEY, CDR2 SMNVEV (reference sequence). The CDR3 runs to 19 residues. V lost 5 bases, J lost 0 bases, and 17 bases stayed unmatched. The CDR3 region is CASSPRRGTSRTLSYEQYF. The CDR3 nucleotides read TGTGCCAGCAGTCCCCGGCGGGGGACTAGCAGGACCCTCTCCTACGAGCAGTACTTC.

This chain links TRBV28 with TRBJ2-5; perhaps TRBD2 as D (7 bases). Germline-derived CDR1 and CDR2 are MDHEN and SYDVKM. Between the trimmed V and J ends, which lost 4 bases and 2 bases, there was a span of 17 bases. The CDR3 consists of 16 residues. The CDR3 bases are TGTGCCAGCAGTTACCAACTGCGGGGGCTTCAAGAGACCCAGTACTTC. Translating gives CASSYQLRGLQETQYF. The full variable domain, with the rest looked up from reference TRBV28 and TRBJ2-5, is DVKVTQSSRYLVKRTGEKVFLECVQDMDHENMFWYRQDPGLGLRLIYFSYDVKMKEKGDIPEGYSVSREKKERFSLILESASTNQTSMYLCASSYQLRGLQETQYFGPGTRLLVL.

The chain couples TRBV4-1 to TRBJ1-2, with D perhaps TRBD1 (5 bases). Germline CDR1 and CDR2: MGHRA and YSYEKL. The CDR3 is 16 residues long. V lost 3 bases, J lost 4 bases, and 18 bases lay in between. The CDR3: CASSQTRQPRGYGYTF. CDR3 nucleotides: TGCGCCAGCAGCCAGACCCGACAACCGAGGGGCTATGGCTACACCTTC.

V usage is TRBV5-1 and J usage is TRBJ2-7; no clear D gene. Germline V gives CDR1 SGHRS, CDR2 YFSETQ. V lost 6 bases and J lost 4, with 14 bases in between. The CDR3 length is 13 residues. DNA for the CDR3: TGCGCCAGCACGCCTGAAGGATTATACGAGCAGTACTTC. The encoded protein is CASTPEGLYEQYF. The full variable domain, rest sourced from reference TRBV5-1 and TRBJ2-7, is KAGVTQTPRYLIKTRGQQVTLSCSPISGHRSVSWYQQTPGQGLQFLFEYFSETQRNKGNFPGRFSGRQFSNSRSEMNVSTLELGDSALYLCASTPEGLYEQYFGPGTRLTVT.

This clone was counted only a few times. Other nucleotide sequences in the sample specify the same CDR3. The CDR3 loop reads CASSFVPQHF. CDR3 nucleotides: TGTGCCAGCAGTTTTGTACCCCAGCATTTT. The rearrangement links TRBV27 to TRBJ1-5; D call uncertain. The CDR3 runs to 10 residues. Trimming left V 3 bases short and J 10 bases short, with 4 bases between. Germline V CDR1 and CDR2: MNHEY, SMNVEV (reference sequence).

The CDR3 DNA follows: TGTGCCAGCAGCGCGGATGGCGGGACTTGGGCCAAAAACATTCAGTACTTC. It codes for CASSADGGTWAKNIQYF. The V and J genes are TRBV9 and TRBJ2-4, with D possibly matching TRBD2 (6 bases). The germline gives CDR1 SGDLS, CDR2 YYNGEE. V was clipped by 3 bases and J by 1 base, with 17 bases between them. The CDR3 totals 17 residues.

The chain employs TRBV27 and TRBJ2-5; TRBD1 agrees at 9 bases. CDR3 length equals 13 residues. Germline V lookup: CDR1 MNHEY, CDR2 SMNVEV (reference sequence). V dropped 6 bases and J dropped 5; count of bases not matched to a gene: 4. The CDR3 DNA reads as TGTGCCAGCAGATACGGACAGGGGGAGACCCAGTACTTC. This gives the protein CASRYGQGETQYF.

The V and J genes are TRBV2 and TRBJ2-7, with 7 bases aligning to TRBD2. J lost 6 bases, V lost 8 bases, and 13 bases had no gene match. CDR1 is SNHLY and CDR2 is FYNNEI in the germline V gene. The CDR3 spans 14 residues. CDR3 region: CASVRRESRIEQYF. In DNA, the CDR3 is TGTGCCAGCGTTCGGCGGGAGAGTCGTATCGAGCAGTACTTC.

This clone was detected only once. The V and J genes are TRBV5-6 and TRBJ1-2; no definite D call. Germline assignment: CDR1 SGHDT and CDR2 YYEEEE. This CDR3 spans 13 amino acids. V lost 4 bases and J 3 bases, leaving 10 bases between the germline ends. CDR3 coding DNA: TGTGCCAGCAGCCCGCAGTGGGACTATGGCTACACCTTC. Protein sequence: CASSPQWDYGYTF.